Below are 28 T cell receptor beta chains sequenced from a single sample in a study of cytomegalovirus exposure and HLA in healthy donors. The PCR contained 60 Vbeta and 13 Jbeta primers. The protocol was immunoSEQ multiplex PCR, while the TCRdb copy is restricted to in-frame clones and leaves out a portion. The data hold some 140,000 clones, with 65% to 85% observed a single time. The sequencing input was PBMCs. These receptors all come from a woman under 30 in good health and CMV-seronegative.

This rearrangement joins TRBV25-1 to TRBJ2-1; a weak D match, TRBD1 (6 bases). V was cut by 5 bases and J by 6 bases, with 11 bases left in between. The CDR3 spans 13 residues. Germline V lookup: CDR1 MGHDK, CDR2 SYGVNS. In nucleotides, the CDR3 is TGTGCCAGCAGTAAGACAGGAATCAATGAGCAGTTCTTC. It encodes CASSKTGINEQFF. The variable domain in full, with the rest retrieved from reference TRBV25-1 and TRBJ2-1, is EADIYQTPRYLVIGTGKKITLECSQTMGHDKMYWYQQDPGMELHLIHYSYGVNSTEKGDLSSESTVSRIRTEHFPLTLESARPSHTSQYLCASSKTGINEQFFGPGTRLTVL.

This chain links TRBV5-6 with TRBJ1-5, with D unresolved. There are 14 residues in the CDR3. V lost 2 bases and J lost 0, with 6 bases in between. The germline V gene has CDR1 SGHDT and CDR2 YYEEEE. CDR3 sequence: CASSLYSSNQPQHF. CDR3 DNA sequence: TGTGCCAGCAGCTTATACAGTAGCAATCAGCCCCAGCATTTT. Complete variable domain (other parts from reference TRBV5-6 and TRBJ1-5): DAGVTQSPTHLIKTRGQQVTLRCSPKSGHDTVSWYQQALGQGPQFIFQYYEEEERQRGNFPDRFSGHQFPNYSSELNVNALLLGDSALYLCASSLYSSNQPQHFGDGTRLSIL.

The CDR3 DNA reads TGCGCCAGCAGCTTGCAGGGAAGGGGCGCAGATACGCAGTATTTT. Protein: CASSLQGRGADTQYF. V and J are TRBV5-1 and TRBJ2-3, with D perhaps TRBD1 (5 bases). Between the trimmed V and J ends, which lost 1 base and 4 bases, there was a span of 13 bases. Germline loops: CDR1 SGHRS, CDR2 YFSETQ. This CDR3 region has 15 residues.

The chain joins TRBV7-8 to TRBJ2-7, with TRBD2 identical over 11 bases. V shed 5 bases and J 3 bases; nucleotides not matched to a gene: 3. Germline loops: CDR1 SGHVS, CDR2 FQNEAQ. This CDR3 has 14 amino acids. CDR3 in amino acids: CASSPTSGSYEQYF. CDR3 nucleotide sequence: TGTGCCAGCAGCCCAACTAGCGGGAGCTACGAGCAGTACTTC.

The chain has TRBV5-6 and TRBJ2-7, with D possibly TRBD2 on 7 matching bases. Trimming took off 4 bases at V and 6 bases at J, with 23 bases between the two ends. The CDR3 is 16 residues long. Germline CDR1 is SGHDT and CDR2 is YYEEEE. The CDR3 is CASSQAWGRAGAEQYF. CDR3 in DNA: TGTGCCAGCAGCCAAGCTTGGGGGCGGGCGGGGGCCGAGCAGTACTTC. The full variable domain, rest sourced from reference TRBV5-6 and TRBJ2-7, is DAGVTQSPTHLIKTRGQQVTLRCSPKSGHDTVSWYQQALGQGPQFIFQYYEEEERQRGNFPDRFSGHQFPNYSSELNVNALLLGDSALYLCASSQAWGRAGAEQYFGPGTRLTVT.

The V gene is TRBV21-1, the J gene TRBJ1-2; the D segment call TRBD1 is taken from the table without a DNA check. TRBV21-1 is deemed a pseudogene. CDR3 length equals 14 residues. The CDR3 DNA reads as TGTGCCAGCAGCACGACAGGGCCTAACTATGGCTACACCTTC. It specifies CASSTTGPNYGYTF.

The rearrangement links TRBV7-9 to TRBJ2-3; 9 bases line up with TRBD2. The CDR3 runs 16 residues. Germline lookup yields CDR1 SEHNR and CDR2 FQNEAQ (reference sequence). J was trimmed by 4 bases and V by 2 bases; bases with no gene match: 7. Written as DNA, the CDR3 is TGTGCCAGCAGCTTATTCCGGCTAGCGGGATCAGATACGCAGTATTTT. Amino acids: CASSLFRLAGSDTQYF.

The rearrangement joins TRBV18 to TRBJ1-1, with D maybe TRBD1 (5 bases). V lost 3 bases to trimming and J lost 1 base, with 9 bases between them. The germline V gene encodes CDR1 KGHSH and CDR2 LQKENI. The CDR3 covers 14 residues. The CDR3 loop reads CASSPSTENTEAFF. DNA for the CDR3: TGTGCCAGCTCACCCTCGACAGAGAACACTGAAGCTTTCTTT. The full variable domain, rest sourced from reference TRBV18 and TRBJ1-1, is NAGVMQNPRHLVRRRGQEARLRCSPMKGHSHVYWYRQLPEEGLKFMVYLQKENIIDESGMPKERFSAEFPKEGPSILRIQQVVRGDSAAYFCASSPSTENTEAFFGQGTRLTVV.

V is TRBV6-4 and J is TRBJ2-3; 12 bases align to TRBD2. CDR1 is MRHNA, CDR2 SNTAGT, per germline. Unmatched junction bases numbered 7, after V lost 3 bases and J lost 6 bases. The CDR3 is 16 amino acids. Here the CDR3 reads CASSELLAGGLDTQYF. The CDR3 bases are TGTGCCAGCAGTGAGCTACTAGCGGGAGGCCTCGATACGCAGTATTTT.

The chain carries TRBV30 and TRBJ1-1; possible D gene TRBD1, 6 bases. The CDR3 contains 13 residues. The V and J ends lost 0 bases and 10 bases respectively, with 15 bases between them. Germline V gene sequence: CDR1 GTSNPN, CDR2 SVGIG (reference sequence). The CDR3 DNA is TGTGCCTGGAGTGTACTCGAGGACAGAGGAGCTTTCTTT. This translates into CAWSVLEDRGAFF.

The chain recombines TRBV13 with TRBJ1-1, with D possibly matching TRBD1 (5 bases). Between the trimmed V and J ends, which lost 5 bases and 4 bases, there was a span of 11 bases. The CDR3 contains 13 residues. Germline CDR1 reads PRHDT; CDR2 reads FYEKMQ (reference sequence). CDR3 nucleotide sequence: TGTGCCAGCAGCCGCGGGGGGACCACTGAAGCTTTCTTT. Protein sequence: CASSRGGTTEAFF.

The V and J genes are TRBV7-2 and TRBJ2-7; tentative D call: TRBD2 (5 bases). The CDR3 has 13 residues. In germline, CDR1 is SGHTA, CDR2 FQGNSA. V dropped 4 bases and J dropped 1 base, with 8 bases sitting between them. CDR3 nucleotide sequence: TGTGCCAGCAGCTCGGACTGGTCCTACGAGCAGTACTTC. As protein: CASSSDWSYEQYF.

The V and J genes are TRBV27 and TRBJ2-2, with D uncertain. V shed 6 bases and J shed 10 bases, with 21 bases lying between them. Germline values: CDR1 MNHEY, CDR2 SMNVEV (reference sequence). The CDR3 spans 15 residues. The CDR3 is CASRPLSPPFQELFF. Here the CDR3 DNA reads TGTGCCAGCAGGCCCCTAAGTCCCCCGTTCCAGGAGCTGTTTTTT.

This clone was observed a single time. The gene calls are TRBV15 and TRBJ2-1; 7 bases are shared with TRBD2. Trimming cost V 1 base and J 2 bases; bases outside gene matches: 8. This CDR3 has 17 residues. The germline V gene encodes CDR1 LNHNV and CDR2 YYDKDF (reference sequence). Here the CDR3 reads CATSRVSGGRAYNEQFF. Written as DNA, the CDR3 is TGTGCCACCAGCAGAGTATCCGGCGGGAGAGCCTACAATGAGCAGTTCTTC.

The V call is TRBV6-1, the J call TRBJ1-1; no definite D call. The CDR3 totals 14 residues. Germline V gene sequence: CDR1 MNHNS, CDR2 SASEGT. V was pared by 1 base and J by 5 bases, with 11 bases between. CDR3 sequence: CASSEERTRTEAFF. The CDR3 DNA follows: TGTGCCAGCAGTGAAGAACGTACTAGGACTGAAGCTTTCTTT.

V and J are TRBV2 and TRBJ1-2; the match to TRBD1 covers 8 bases. Germline CDR1 SNHLY, CDR2 FYNNEI. The CDR3 runs to 15 residues. Trimming took 6 bases from V and 8 from J; bases not matched to a gene: 14. CDR3 sequence (DNA): TGTGCCAGCAGATATCTACAGGGGGACCTGAGGGGCTACACCTTC. It codes for CASRYLQGDLRGYTF.

The gene calls are TRBV6-1 and TRBJ1-4, with 8 bases aligning to TRBD1. This CDR3 spans 16 amino acids. Trimming took 3 bases from V and 8 from J; bases not matched to a gene: 11. From germline, CDR1 is MNHNS and CDR2 SASEGT. The CDR3 sequence: CASSDQGASWGEKLFF. CDR3 nucleotide sequence: TGTGCCAGCAGTGATCAGGGGGCTAGTTGGGGCGAAAAACTGTTTTTT.

This clone was picked up one time. J is TRBJ2-1 and V is TRBV5-4; tentative D call: TRBD2 (5 bases). The CDR3 totals 15 residues. V lost 0 bases and J 0 bases, leaving 7 bases between the germline ends. Looked up from germline, CDR1 is SGHNT and CDR2 is YYREEE (reference sequence). DNA for the CDR3: TGTGCCAGCAGCTTGGGAGGGAGCTCCTACAATGAGCAGTTCTTC. The encoded protein is CASSLGGSSYNEQFF.

The genes are TRBV7-2 and TRBJ2-5; 8 bases fit TRBD2. The CDR3 length is 16 residues. Trimming took 5 bases from V and 3 from J; bases not matched to a gene: 11. CDR1 and CDR2 (germline): SGHTA, FQGNSA. CDR3 region: CASSLQMGLGEETQYF. DNA of the CDR3: TGTGCCAGCAGCCTACAGATGGGACTAGGAGAAGAGACCCAGTACTTC.

The V gene is TRBV7-9, the J gene TRBJ2-3, with a tentative D call TRBD1 (5 bases). CDR1 SEHNR and CDR2 FQNEAQ come from the germline V gene (reference sequence). V shed 2 bases and J shed 0 bases, with 9 bases lying between them. The CDR3 contains 15 residues. CDR3 sequence reads: CASSLTGLSTDTQYF. The CDR3 nucleotides are TGTGCCAGCAGCTTAACAGGTCTTAGCACAGATACGCAGTATTTT.

The J gene is TRBJ1-1, the V gene TRBV4-1; D gene unclear. CDR3 length equals 15 residues. Germline lookup yields CDR1 MGHRA and CDR2 YSYEKL. V lost 0 bases, J lost 5 bases, and 13 bases lay in between. CDR3 in DNA: TGCGCCAGCAGCCAAGAGACCCTAAGGAGGACTGAAGCTTTCTTT. Translating gives CASSQETLRRTEAFF.

This clone was observed once. CDR3: CASSNPGLANEQFF. The CDR3 DNA is TGTGCCAGCAGCAACCCGGGTCTTGCGAATGAGCAGTTCTTC. V is TRBV7-6 and J is TRBJ2-1; D is undetermined. The V gene's germline CDR1 is SGHVS and CDR2 FNYEAQ. The CDR3 runs 14 residues. Trimming cost V 5 bases and J 7 bases, with 15 bases left between them.

The V call is TRBV6-5, the J call TRBJ1-1; the D is unclear. V was trimmed by 0 bases and J by 2 bases, leaving 10 bases between them. CDR1 is MNHEY and CDR2 is SVGAGI in the germline V gene. The CDR3 covers 15 residues. The CDR3 DNA follows: TGTGCCAGCAGTTACTCGTTCGCGTCAAACACTGAAGCTTTCTTT. Translated, it gives CASSYSFASNTEAFF.

The CDR3 nucleotides read TGTGCCAGCAGCTTAGAGGGGTGGGAGACCCAGTACTTC. Translating gives CASSLEGWETQYF. The chain uses TRBV7-2 and TRBJ2-5; possible D gene TRBD1, 5 bases. Trimming pared 1 base from V and 5 bases from J, leaving 8 bases between. Germline V gene lookup returns CDR1 SGHTA and CDR2 FQGNSA. This CDR3 contains 13 residues.

The chain combines TRBV7-9 with TRBJ1-5; no definite D call. The CDR3 runs to 13 residues. The ends were cut back, 5 bases at V and 0 bases at J, with 5 bases in the middle. The germline gives CDR1 SEHNR, CDR2 FQNEAQ (reference sequence). CDR3 loop: CASSSYSNQPQHF. CDR3 coding DNA: TGTGCCAGCAGCAGCTATAGCAATCAGCCCCAGCATTTT.

In its sample, this clone was seen a few times. This rearrangement joins TRBV6-1 to TRBJ1-5; D uncertain. V was cut by 7 bases and J by 6 bases, with 16 bases left in between. This CDR3 is 14 amino acids long. CDR1 is MNHNS, CDR2 SASEGT, per germline. CDR3 bases: TGTGCCAGCATTTCGGGGATCGAAAGTCAGCCCCAGCATTTT. This sequence encodes CASISGIESQPQHF.

This clone turned up a few times. V is TRBV2 and J is TRBJ1-2, with D uncertain. This CDR3 contains 14 residues. The germline V gene has CDR1 SNHLY and CDR2 FYNNEI. Trimming took off 0 bases at V and 4 bases at J, with 9 bases between the two ends. The CDR3 spells CASSEARRVYGYTF. The DNA for the CDR3 is TGTGCCAGCAGTGAAGCCCGGCGGGTCTATGGCTACACCTTC.

The chain couples TRBV15 to TRBJ2-5, with a possible D match to TRBD2 (6 bases). Germline assignment: CDR1 LNHNV and CDR2 YYDKDF (reference sequence). There are 14 residues in the CDR3. V was cut by 3 bases and J by 5 bases, with 13 bases left in between. CDR3 bases: TGTGCCACCAGCAGGGACCGACTAGAGGAGACCCAGTACTTC. Residues: CATSRDRLEETQYF.